Listed below are T cell receptor beta chains from one sample, sequenced in a study of cytomegalovirus exposure and HLA in healthy donors. The assay was immunoSEQ multiplex PCR, and TCRdb's table has in-frame clones only and misses some. Counted here are tens of thousands of clones, 70% to 85% occurring once; the ten biggest clones make up 10% to 13%. The sequenced sample was PBMCs. The source is a woman aged 18-29 years in good health and CMV-seropositive. CDR3s include the opening cysteine and the closing phenylalanine or tryptophan. The D gene is left open where the match is weak. Expanded clones are given a class, and other clones once, few, many or no size at all.

CASSLSTGLDTQYF,TGTGCCAGCAGTTTATCGACAGGTCTAGATACGCAGTATTTT,TRBV28,TRBJ2-3,NA,NA
CASRGDRVMGNEQFF,TGTGCCAGCAGAGGGGACAGGGTGATGGGCAATGAGCAGTTCTTC,TRBV2,TRBJ2-1,TRBD1,NA
CASSQEAGKQYF,TGCGCCAGCAGCCAAGAGGCGGGGAAGCAGTACTTC,TRBV4-3,TRBJ2-7,NA,NA
CASSQESQRGRYPTGELFF,TGCGCCAGCAGCCAAGAGTCTCAGCGGGGGCGCTACCCCACCGGGGAGCTGTTTTTT,TRBV4-3,TRBJ2-2,TRBD2,NA
CASKRGSSYEQYF,TGTGCCAGCAAAAGGGGGTCCTCCTACGAGCAGTACTTC,TRBV6-5,TRBJ2-7,NA,NA
CASSLGQRDSPLHF,TGCGCCAGCAGCTTGGGGCAGCGAGATTCACCCCTCCACTTT,TRBV5-1,TRBJ1-6,NA,NA
CASRTTGLTQYF,TGTGCCAGCAGAACCACAGGGTTGACCCAGTACTTC,TRBV2,TRBJ2-5,NA,NA
CAPPPRSHSPLHF,TGTGCCCCTCCCCCCCGGTCTCATTCACCCCTCCACTTT,TRBV9,TRBJ1-6,NA,NA
CASSLGAYGELFF,TGTGCCAGTAGCCTAGGAGCCTACGGGGAGCTGTTTTTT,TRBV19,TRBJ2-2,NA,NA
CASSPRGAAQPQHF,TGTGCCAGCAGTCCCAGGGGGGCGGCTCAGCCCCAGCATTTT,TRBV6-5,TRBJ1-5,TRBD1,NA
CASSQGGRGHSPLHF,TGCGCCAGCAGCCAAGGAGGAAGGGGGCATTCACCCCTCCACTTT,TRBV4-1,TRBJ1-6,TRBD1,few